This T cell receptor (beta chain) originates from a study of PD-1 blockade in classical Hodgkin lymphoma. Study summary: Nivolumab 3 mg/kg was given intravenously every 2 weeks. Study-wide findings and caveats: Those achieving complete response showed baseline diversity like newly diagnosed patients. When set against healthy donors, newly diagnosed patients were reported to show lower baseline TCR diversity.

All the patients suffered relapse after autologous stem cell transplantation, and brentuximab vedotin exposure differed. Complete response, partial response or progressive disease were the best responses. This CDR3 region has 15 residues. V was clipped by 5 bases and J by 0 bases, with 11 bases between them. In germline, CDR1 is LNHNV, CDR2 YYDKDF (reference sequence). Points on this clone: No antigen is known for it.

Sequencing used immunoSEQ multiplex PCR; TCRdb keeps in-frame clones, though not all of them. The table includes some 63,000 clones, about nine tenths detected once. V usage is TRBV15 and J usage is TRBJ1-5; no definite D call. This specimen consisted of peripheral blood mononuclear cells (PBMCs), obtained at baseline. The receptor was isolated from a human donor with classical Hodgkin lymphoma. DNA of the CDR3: TGTGCCACCAGCCAACGAAGAGATAGCAATCAGCCCCAGCATTTT. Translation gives CATSQRRDSNQPQHF.